What follows are 32 T cell receptor beta chains derived from one specimen sequenced in a study of OX40 agonist ivuxolimab in advanced cancers. The table came from immunoSEQ multiplex PCR; TCRdb's copy has only in-frame clones and leaves some out. The sample carries over 10,000 clones, under 90% recorded once. The specimen was CD4+ or CD8+ T cells sorted from blood, collected in a trial of the OX40 agonist ivuxolimab. These receptors all come from an adult with an advanced solid tumor such as melanoma, head and neck, liver or kidney cancer.

The gene calls are TRBV4-1 and TRBJ1-4; TRBD1 matches at 10 bases. V shed 0 bases, J shed 5 bases, and the junction held 0 bases outside the gene matches. CDR3 length: 15 residues. The germline gives CDR1 MGHRA, CDR2 YSYEKL. DNA of the CDR3: TGCGCCAGCAGCCAAGAGGGACAGGGGAATGAAAAACTGTTTTTT. It encodes CASSQEGQGNEKLFF.

In DNA, the CDR3 is TGTGCCAGCAGCGACGTCGAATTGAACACTGAAGCTTTCTTT. Protein sequence: CASSDVELNTEAFF. The gene calls are TRBV5-4 and TRBJ1-1; D remains ambiguous. CDR1 SGHNT and CDR2 YYREEE come from the germline V gene (reference sequence). V shed 4 bases and J shed 0 bases, with 10 bases lying between them. CDR3 length equals 14 residues.

The V and J genes are TRBV29-1 and TRBJ1-2, with 7 bases identical to TRBD1. The CDR3 extends over 13 amino acids. The germline CDR1 and CDR2 sequences are SQVTM and ANQGSEA. The junction had 2 bases not matched to a gene; V was cut back by 2 bases and J by 2 bases. The CDR3 DNA reads as TGCAGCGTTGAATCAGGGGGAAACTATGGCTACACCTTC. Its protein product is CSVESGGNYGYTF. The full variable domain, completed using reference TRBV29-1 and TRBJ1-2, is SAVISQKPSRDICQRGTSLTIQCQVDSQVTMMFWYRQQPGQSLTLIATANQGSEATYESGFVIDKFPISRPNLTFSTLTVSNMSPEDSSIYLCSVESGGNYGYTFGSGTRLTVV.

This chain connects TRBV29-1 to TRBJ1-1; no reliable D call. Germline loops: CDR1 SQVTM, CDR2 ANQGSEA. The CDR3 extends over 11 amino acids. V lost 4 bases to trimming and J lost 4 bases, with 7 bases between them. This CDR3 is CSVAARTEAFF. The CDR3 region has the DNA TGCAGCGTTGCTGCTCGCACTGAAGCTTTCTTT. The entire variable domain, with the rest obtained from reference TRBV29-1 and TRBJ1-1, is as follows: SAVISQKPSRDICQRGTSLTIQCQVDSQVTMMFWYRQQPGQSLTLIATANQGSEATYESGFVIDKFPISRPNLTFSTLTVSNMSPEDSSIYLCSVAARTEAFFGQGTRLTVV.

V is TRBV4-1 and J is TRBJ2-1; no firm D call. The V and J ends lost 1 base and 0 bases respectively, with 10 bases between them. The CDR3 consists of 16 residues. Germline lookup yields CDR1 MGHRA and CDR2 YSYEKL. The CDR3 is CASSQGLDRSYNEQFF. The CDR3 DNA is TGCGCCAGCAGCCAAGGGTTAGACCGCTCCTACAATGAGCAGTTCTTC.

The chain couples TRBV28 to TRBJ2-2, with 7 positions matching TRBD2. Trimming removed 3 bases from V and 5 bases from J; junction bases left unmatched: 6. The CDR3 covers 15 residues. Germline lookup yields CDR1 MDHEN and CDR2 SYDVKM. CDR3 in amino acids: CASSFGTIETGELFF. The CDR3 bases are TGTGCCAGCAGTTTTGGGACTATTGAAACCGGGGAGCTGTTTTTT.

The chain couples TRBV19 to TRBJ1-1; TRBD1 is a possible D gene (5 bases). The CDR3 sequence is 15 residues long. V shed 4 bases and J shed 4 bases, with 16 bases lying between them. From germline, CDR1 is LNHDA and CDR2 SQIVND (reference sequence). The CDR3: CASSTSYGAITEAFF. Here the CDR3 DNA reads TGTGCCAGTAGTACCAGTTATGGGGCTATCACTGAAGCTTTCTTT.

The chain couples TRBV29-1 to TRBJ2-1; TRBD2 matches at 16 bases. V trimming: 6 bases; J trimming: 7 bases; junction bases outside the gene matches: 6. Germline CDR1 reads SQVTM; CDR2 reads ANQGSEA. This CDR3 is 15 amino acids long. The CDR3: CSVSGLAGGLNEQFF. As DNA, the CDR3 is TGCAGCGTGTCGGGACTAGCGGGGGGGCTGAATGAGCAGTTCTTC.

The J gene is TRBJ2-3, the V gene TRBV7-9; 10 positions agree with TRBD2. Germline V CDR1 and CDR2: SEHNR, FQNEAQ (reference sequence). The V and J ends lost 3 bases and 5 bases, in that order; junction bases with no gene match: 14. CDR3 size: 18 residues. The CDR3 protein is CASSLIRGSASGRDTQYF. As DNA, the CDR3 is TGTGCCAGCAGCTTGATCAGGGGGTCGGCTAGCGGGAGAGATACGCAGTATTTT.

This chain links TRBV5-6 with TRBJ1-2; D unclear. The V and J ends lost 1 base and 4 bases respectively, with 14 bases between them. In germline, CDR1 is SGHDT, CDR2 YYEEEE. The length of the CDR3 is 15 residues. CDR3: CASSLRVRPFYGYTF. The CDR3, as DNA: TGTGCCAGCAGCTTGAGGGTCCGACCCTTCTATGGCTACACCTTC.

The V and J genes are TRBV27 and TRBJ2-6; D gene uncertain. This CDR3 has 15 amino acids. Germline CDR1 MNHEY, CDR2 SMNVEV (reference sequence). Trimming took 2 bases from V and 0 from J, leaving 5 bases between them. The CDR3 sequence: CASSLRVSGANVLTF. In DNA, the CDR3 is TGTGCCAGCAGTTTAAGGGTCTCTGGGGCCAACGTCCTGACTTTC.

CDR3 bases: TGTGCCAGCAGTGGCCAGGGGGCACCAAGTTGGTACGAGCAGTACTTC. Protein: CASSGQGAPSWYEQYF. This chain uses TRBV6-1 with TRBJ2-5; 8 bases map to TRBD1. The end of the DNA aligns better with TRBJ2-7, so the J call may be wrong. This CDR3 has 16 amino acids. CDR1 and CDR2 from the germline V gene are MNHNS and SASEGT.

The V gene is TRBV6-4, the J gene TRBJ1-1; 7 bases are shared with TRBD1. From germline, CDR1 is MRHNA and CDR2 SNTAGT. The junction had 10 bases not matched to a gene; V was cut back by 6 bases and J by 3 bases. The CDR3 covers 15 residues. The CDR3 DNA reads TGTGCCAGCAGGGTATCAGGGGGTAGCCACACTGAAGCTTTCTTT. It specifies CASRVSGGSHTEAFF.

This chain connects TRBV27 to TRBJ2-3, with 10 bases lining up with TRBD2. The CDR3 is 15 amino acids. J was trimmed by 2 bases and V by 7 bases; bases with no gene match: 6. CDR1 and CDR2 (germline): MNHEY, SMNVEV (reference sequence). The CDR3, as DNA: TGTGCCAGCAACCCACTAGCGGGGCACACAGATACGCAGTATTTT. It codes for CASNPLAGHTDTQYF.

This chain connects TRBV6-5 to TRBJ1-5, with a weak D call TRBD1 (5 bases). The ends were cut back, 0 bases at V and 7 bases at J, with 10 bases in the middle. The CDR3 runs 14 residues. CDR1 and CDR2 from the germline V gene are MNHEY and SVGAGI. In DNA, the CDR3 is TGTGCCAGCAGTTACTCCAGGGAGGGACAGCCCCAGCATTTT. Its protein product is CASSYSREGQPQHF.

In this sample, this clone turned up a few times. The same CDR3 can be traced to other DNA sequences in this sample. The CDR3 here is CAWSILAGGGYEQYF. The CDR3 nucleotides read TGTGCCTGGAGTATACTAGCGGGGGGGGGCTACGAGCAGTACTTC. This chain connects TRBV30 to TRBJ2-7; 13 bases align to TRBD2. The CDR3 spans 15 residues. J lost 3 bases, V lost 2 bases, and 4 bases had no gene match. The V gene's germline CDR1 is GTSNPN and CDR2 SVGIG (reference sequence).

The chain uses TRBV29-1 and TRBJ2-7, with D possibly TRBD2 on 5 matching bases. Germline assignment: CDR1 SQVTM and CDR2 ANQGSEA. This CDR3 spans 14 amino acids. V was shortened by 0 bases and J by 2 bases, with 11 bases between the two germline ends. For the CDR3, the DNA is TGCAGCGTTGAAGATGGAAGGGAGACCTACGAGCAGTACTTC. It yields the protein CSVEDGRETYEQYF.

The V and J genes are TRBV9 and TRBJ2-7; no clear D. This CDR3 has 13 amino acids. The V and J ends lost 0 bases and 5 bases respectively, with 9 bases between them. Germline loops: CDR1 SGDLS, CDR2 YYNGEE. The CDR3 is CASSVGVVHEQYF. CDR3 coding DNA: TGTGCCAGCAGCGTAGGAGTAGTCCACGAGCAGTACTTC.

As DNA, the CDR3 is TGTGCCTGGAGTCCGGTCCTGAACACTGAAGCTTTCTTT. Translation: CAWSPVLNTEAFF. V and J are TRBV30 and TRBJ1-1; D remains unclear. The V gene's germline CDR1 is GTSNPN and CDR2 SVGIG (reference sequence). The V end lost 2 bases, the J end lost 0 bases, and 7 bases lay between the germline ends. The CDR3 has 13 amino acids.

This clone was recorded once. The chain combines TRBV29-1 with TRBJ2-3; 10 bases are a match to TRBD2. The CDR3 extends over 14 amino acids. Trimming removed 6 bases from V and 6 bases from J; junction bases left unmatched: 9. Germline values: CDR1 SQVTM, CDR2 ANQGSEA. The CDR3 DNA is TGCAGCGTGGCACCGGGACTAGCGACCGATACGCAGTATTTT. Protein sequence: CSVAPGLATDTQYF.

The chain recombines TRBV5-1 with TRBJ1-4; 7 nucleotides agree with TRBD1. Germline loops: CDR1 SGHRS, CDR2 YFSETQ. The J segment lost 10 bases and the V segment lost 0 bases, leaving 6 bases of the junction unmatched. The CDR3 is 14 amino acids. CDR3 sequence (DNA): TGCGCCAGCAGCTTGGACAGGGGCAGCCGAAAACTGTTTTTT. Its protein is CASSLDRGSRKLFF.

The rearrangement uses TRBV6-1 and TRBJ2-1; 10 positions agree with TRBD1. The CDR3 has 15 amino acids. V trimming: 3 bases; J trimming: 5 bases; junction bases outside the gene matches: 4. CDR1 is MNHNS, CDR2 SASEGT, per germline. The CDR3 spells CASSEGTGVNNEQFF. Written as DNA, the CDR3 is TGTGCCAGCAGTGAGGGGACAGGGGTCAACAATGAGCAGTTCTTC.

This clone showed up just once. V gene TRBV6-6 combines with J gene TRBJ2-4, with a possible D match to TRBD1 (5 bases). The CDR3 loop spans 13 amino acids. V dropped 0 bases and J dropped 8 bases, with 8 bases sitting between them. From germline, CDR1 is MNHNY and CDR2 SVGAGI (reference sequence). The CDR3 DNA follows: TGTGCCAGCAGTTACTCGACAGAGGACATTCAGTACTTC. Residues: CASSYSTEDIQYF.

The chain has TRBV7-8 and TRBJ2-7, with D perhaps matching TRBD1 (6 bases). This CDR3 spans 15 amino acids. CDR1 is SGHVS, CDR2 FQNEAQ, per germline. Trimming pared 1 base from V and 3 bases from J, leaving 13 bases between. This chain's CDR3 is CASSLDPQGFYEQYF. The CDR3 bases are TGTGCCAGCAGCTTAGATCCGCAGGGGTTCTACGAGCAGTACTTC.

In nucleotides, the CDR3 is TGTGCCAGTAGTCGCTCAGGGTCCGGGGAGCTGTTTTTT. Translation gives CASSRSGSGELFF. The V gene is TRBV19, the J gene TRBJ2-2; tentative D call: TRBD1 (5 bases). CDR1 and CDR2 (germline): LNHDA, SQIVND (reference sequence). V lost 5 bases and J 6 bases, leaving 10 bases between the germline ends. This CDR3 is 13 amino acids long.

V and J are TRBV7-9 and TRBJ2-7, with TRBD2 matching 13 bases. Germline V gene lookup returns CDR1 SEHNR and CDR2 FQNEAQ (reference sequence). The CDR3 runs 15 residues. Losses at the gene ends were 5 bases for V and 5 bases for J; bases not matched to a gene: 6. CDR3 amino acids: CASSGAGLAGDEQYF. CDR3 coding DNA: TGTGCCAGCAGCGGGGCTGGACTAGCGGGAGACGAGCAGTACTTC. The entire variable domain, with the rest obtained from reference TRBV7-9 and TRBJ2-7, is as follows: DTGVSQNPRHKITKRGQNVTFRCDPISEHNRLYWYRQTLGQGPEFLTYFQNEAQLEKSRLLSDRFSAERPKGSFSTLEIQRTEQGDSAMYLCASSGAGLAGDEQYFGPGTRLTVT.

This clone was observed once. The chain joins TRBV28 to TRBJ2-1, with D possibly matching TRBD2 (6 bases). CDR1 is MDHEN and CDR2 is SYDVKM in the germline V gene. The CDR3 has 12 amino acids. Trimming pared 3 bases from V and 9 bases from J, leaving 9 bases between. The CDR3 loop reads CASSFWGVEQFF. In DNA form, the CDR3 reads TGTGCCAGCAGTTTTTGGGGGGTTGAGCAGTTCTTC.

This chain links TRBV27 with TRBJ1-6, with 9 bases fitting TRBD1. The CDR3 contains 16 residues. The J segment lost 4 bases and the V segment lost 1 base, leaving 2 bases of the junction unmatched. Germline V gene sequence: CDR1 MNHEY, CDR2 SMNVEV (reference sequence). CDR3 coding DNA: TGTGCCAGCAGTTTATTACAGGGGGCATATAATTCACCCCTCCACTTT. This translates into CASSLLQGAYNSPLHF.

The chain is built from TRBV6-1 and TRBJ2-7, with D hard to call. Germline V CDR1 and CDR2: MNHNS, SASEGT. The ends were cut back, 2 bases at V and 3 bases at J, with 11 bases in the middle. The CDR3 is made up of 14 amino acids. CDR3 DNA sequence: TGTGCCAGCAGTGAACTCCTGGAGTACTACGAGCAGTACTTC. Translation: CASSELLEYYEQYF.

V gene TRBV2 combines with J gene TRBJ2-1, with unresolved D. Trimming shortened V by 6 bases and J by 0 bases, and 12 bases separated the two germline ends. This CDR3 spans 15 amino acids. The germline gives CDR1 SNHLY, CDR2 FYNNEI. The CDR3 DNA sequence: TGTGCCAGCAGACTGTCCCCTAGCTCCTACAATGAGCAGTTCTTC. Its protein product is CASRLSPSSYNEQFF.

This clone was seen more than once but under ten times. The rearrangement uses TRBV7-3 and TRBJ1-2, with D uncertain. CDR3 length: 13 amino acids. V dropped 2 bases and J dropped 6 bases, with 10 bases sitting between them. The germline CDR1 and CDR2 sequences are SGHTA and FQGTGA. DNA for the CDR3: TGTGCCAGCAGCTTAGGCGGTAGTCATGGCTACACCTTC. It translates to CASSLGGSHGYTF. Combining the CDR3 with reference TRBV7-3 and TRBJ1-2 gives the whole variable domain GAGVSQTPSNKVTEKGKYVELRCDPISGHTALYWYRQSLGQGPEFLIYFQGTGAADDSGLPNDRFFAVRPEGSVSTLKIQRTERGDSAVYLCASSLGGSHGYTFGSGTRLTVV.

CDR3 in amino acids: CANEGIDSSPHF. For the CDR3, the DNA is TGTGCCAATGAGGGGATCGATTCATCCCCCCACTTT. The V and J genes are TRBV11-1 and TRBJ1-6; maybe TRBD1 (5 bases). The CDR3 is 12 amino acids. V lost 10 bases and J 18 bases, leaving 22 bases between the germline ends. CDR1 is SGHAT and CDR2 is FQDESV in the germline V gene (reference sequence).